The 2 T cell receptor beta chains below all came from one sample that was sequenced in a study of T-cell memory formation after mild COVID-19. Each CDR3 protein is one row after TCRdb ran MiXCR on the 5' RACE reads. The sample carries about 430,000 distinct CDR3 sequences, less than 25% recorded once. Sequenced input: PBMCs or a T cell subset sorted from them (not recorded which). The receptors stem from an adult woman who had mild COVID-19 (a few samples of this study predate the infection). Cell type and time point are not known.

V and J are TRBV29-1 and TRBJ1-2, with 8 bases lining up with TRBD1. With V trimmed by 0 bases and J by 7 bases, 7 bases remained unmatched. Germline V gene sequence: CDR1 SQVTM, CDR2 ANQGSEA. The CDR3 runs 14 residues. CDR3 in DNA: TGCAGCGTTGAAGATTGGACAGGGTCCGGTGGCTACACCTTC. It is translated as CSVEDWTGSGGYTF.

The chain joins TRBV5-1 to TRBJ1-2; 8 bases agree with TRBD1. From germline, CDR1 is SGHRS and CDR2 YFSETQ. This CDR3 has 17 residues. V shed 4 bases, J shed 6 bases, and the junction held 17 bases outside the gene matches. CDR3 DNA sequence: TGCGCCAGCAGCAAGTTAGGGACAGGCCAGTCCCCCCATGGCTACACCTTC. Its protein is CASSKLGTGQSPHGYTF.